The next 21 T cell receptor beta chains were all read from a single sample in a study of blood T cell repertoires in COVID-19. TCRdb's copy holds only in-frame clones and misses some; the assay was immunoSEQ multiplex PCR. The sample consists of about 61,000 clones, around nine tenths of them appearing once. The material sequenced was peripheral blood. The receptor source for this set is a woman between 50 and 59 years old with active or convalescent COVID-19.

CDR3 in DNA: TGTGCCAGCAGCACCCCTCCTACCAGACTTCCTAACTACGAGCAGTACTTC. It is translated as CASSTPPTRLPNYEQYF. V usage is TRBV21-1 and J usage is TRBJ2-7; no check of the table's D call, TRBD2, against the DNA was made. TRBV21-1 is a known pseudogene. This CDR3 is 17 amino acids long.

CDR3 DNA sequence: TGTGCCAGCCTAAAGCGGGGGGCTTACGAGCAGTACTTC. Translating it yields CASLKRGAYEQYF. This chain joins TRBV28 and TRBJ2-7; 9 positions agree with TRBD2. The V and J ends lost 8 bases and 4 bases, in that order; junction bases with no gene match: 6. From germline, CDR1 is MDHEN and CDR2 SYDVKM. The length of the CDR3 is 13 residues.

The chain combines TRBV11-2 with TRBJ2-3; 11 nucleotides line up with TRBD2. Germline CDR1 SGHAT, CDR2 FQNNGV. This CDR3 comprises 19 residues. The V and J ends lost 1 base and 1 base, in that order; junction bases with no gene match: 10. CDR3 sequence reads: CASSLGFSGRARGTDTQYF. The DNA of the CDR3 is TGTGCCAGCAGCTTAGGTTTTAGCGGGAGGGCCCGGGGCACAGATACGCAGTATTTT.

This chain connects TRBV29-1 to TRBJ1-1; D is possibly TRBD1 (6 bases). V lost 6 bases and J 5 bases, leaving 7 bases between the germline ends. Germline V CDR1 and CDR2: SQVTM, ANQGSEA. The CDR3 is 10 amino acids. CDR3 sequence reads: CSVDRTEAFF. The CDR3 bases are TGCAGCGTAGACAGGACTGAAGCTTTCTTT. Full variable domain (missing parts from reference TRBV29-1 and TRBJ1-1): SAVISQKPSRDICQRGTSLTIQCQVDSQVTMMFWYRQQPGQSLTLIATANQGSEATYESGFVIDKFPISRPNLTFSTLTVSNMSPEDSSIYLCSVDRTEAFFGQGTRLTVV.

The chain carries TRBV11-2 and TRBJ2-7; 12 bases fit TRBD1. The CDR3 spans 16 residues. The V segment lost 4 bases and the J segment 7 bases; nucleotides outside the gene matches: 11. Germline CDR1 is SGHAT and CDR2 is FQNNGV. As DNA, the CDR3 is TGTGCCAGCAGCTACCCTCCGGGACAGGGGGCCGGGGAGCAGTACTTC. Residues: CASSYPPGQGAGEQYF.

This CDR3 is CASSPTGGDYNEQFF. CDR3 bases: TGTGCCAGCAGCCCAACAGGGGGCGATTACAATGAGCAGTTCTTC. The chain recombines TRBV9 with TRBJ2-1; 9 bases map to TRBD1. The CDR3 totals 15 residues. CDR1 is SGDLS and CDR2 is YYNGEE in the germline V gene. V dropped 4 bases and J dropped 4; count of bases not matched to a gene: 6.

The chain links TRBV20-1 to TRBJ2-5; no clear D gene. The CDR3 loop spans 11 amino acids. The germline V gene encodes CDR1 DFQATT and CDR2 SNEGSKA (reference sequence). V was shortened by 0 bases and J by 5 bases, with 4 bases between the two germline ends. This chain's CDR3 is CSARDRETQYF. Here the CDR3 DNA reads TGCAGTGCTAGAGATCGGGAGACCCAGTACTTC.

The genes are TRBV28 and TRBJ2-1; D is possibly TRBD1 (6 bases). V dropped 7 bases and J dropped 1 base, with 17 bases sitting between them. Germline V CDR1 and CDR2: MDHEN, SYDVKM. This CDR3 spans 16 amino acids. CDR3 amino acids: CASMTGHLTSYNEQFF. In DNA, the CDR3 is TGTGCCAGCATGACAGGCCACCTAACGTCCTACAATGAGCAGTTCTTC.

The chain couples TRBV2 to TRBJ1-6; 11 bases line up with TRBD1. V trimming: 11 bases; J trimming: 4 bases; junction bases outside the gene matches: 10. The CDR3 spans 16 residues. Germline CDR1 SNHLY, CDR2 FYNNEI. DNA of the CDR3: TGTGCCGGAAAGGGACAGGGGGGACGATATAATTCACCCCTCCACTTT. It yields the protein CAGKGQGGRYNSPLHF.

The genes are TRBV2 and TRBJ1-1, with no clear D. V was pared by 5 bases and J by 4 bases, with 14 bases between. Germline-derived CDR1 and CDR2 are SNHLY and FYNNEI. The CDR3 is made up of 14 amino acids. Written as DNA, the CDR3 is TGTGCCAGCAGTCAATTCAGGAGCGGCACTGAAGCTTTCTTT. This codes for CASSQFRSGTEAFF.

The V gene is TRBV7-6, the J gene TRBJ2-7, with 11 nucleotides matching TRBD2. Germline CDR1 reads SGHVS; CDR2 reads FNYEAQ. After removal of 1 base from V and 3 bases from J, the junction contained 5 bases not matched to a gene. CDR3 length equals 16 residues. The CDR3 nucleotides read TGTGCCAGCAGCTTAGAGATAGCGGGAGGGAACTACGAGCAGTACTTC. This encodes CASSLEIAGGNYEQYF.

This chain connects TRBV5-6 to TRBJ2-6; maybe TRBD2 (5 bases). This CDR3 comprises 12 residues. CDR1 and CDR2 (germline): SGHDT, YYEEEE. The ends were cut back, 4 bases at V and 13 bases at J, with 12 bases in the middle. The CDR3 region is CASSPGRRVLTF. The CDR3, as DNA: TGTGCCAGCAGCCCAGGTCGGAGGGTCCTGACTTTC.

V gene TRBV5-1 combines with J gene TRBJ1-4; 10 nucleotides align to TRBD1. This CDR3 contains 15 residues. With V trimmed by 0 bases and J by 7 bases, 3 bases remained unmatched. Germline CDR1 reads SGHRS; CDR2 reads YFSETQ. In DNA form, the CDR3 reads TGCGCCAGCAGCTTGGGGGACAGGGGTACTGAAAAACTGTTTTTT. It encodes CASSLGDRGTEKLFF.

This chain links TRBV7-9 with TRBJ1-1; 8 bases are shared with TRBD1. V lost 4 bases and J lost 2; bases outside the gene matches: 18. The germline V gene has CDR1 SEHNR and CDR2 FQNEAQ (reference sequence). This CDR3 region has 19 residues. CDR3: CASSSSPPDREGGNTEAFF. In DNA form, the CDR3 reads TGTGCCAGCAGCTCCAGCCCCCCGGACAGGGAAGGTGGAAACACTGAAGCTTTCTTT.

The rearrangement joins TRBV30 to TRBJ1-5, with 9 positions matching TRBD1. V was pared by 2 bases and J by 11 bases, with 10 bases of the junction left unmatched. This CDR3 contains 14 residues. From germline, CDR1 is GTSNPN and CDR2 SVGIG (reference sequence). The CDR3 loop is CAWSSTGGSSTQHF. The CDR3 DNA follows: TGTGCCTGGAGTTCTACAGGGGGCTCAAGCACCCAGCATTTT.

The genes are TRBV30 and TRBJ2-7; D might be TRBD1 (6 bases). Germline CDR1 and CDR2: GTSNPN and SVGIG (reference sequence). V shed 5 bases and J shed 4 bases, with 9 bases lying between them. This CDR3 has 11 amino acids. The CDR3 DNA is TGTGCCTGGGGAACAGGGTACGAGCAGTACTTC. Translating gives CAWGTGYEQYF.

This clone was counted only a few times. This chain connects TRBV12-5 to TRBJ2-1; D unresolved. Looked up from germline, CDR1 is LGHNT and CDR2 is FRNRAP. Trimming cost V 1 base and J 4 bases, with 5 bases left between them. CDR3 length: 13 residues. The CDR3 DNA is TGTGCTAGTGGTTTGGCCATGTACAATGAGCAGTTCTTC. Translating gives CASGLAMYNEQFF.

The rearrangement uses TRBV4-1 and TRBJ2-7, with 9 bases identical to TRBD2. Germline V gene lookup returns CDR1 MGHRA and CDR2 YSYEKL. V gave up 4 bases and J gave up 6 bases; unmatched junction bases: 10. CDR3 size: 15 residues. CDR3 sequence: CASSPTGTSLSEQYF. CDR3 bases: TGCGCCAGCAGCCCGACCGGGACTAGCTTGTCCGAGCAGTACTTC.

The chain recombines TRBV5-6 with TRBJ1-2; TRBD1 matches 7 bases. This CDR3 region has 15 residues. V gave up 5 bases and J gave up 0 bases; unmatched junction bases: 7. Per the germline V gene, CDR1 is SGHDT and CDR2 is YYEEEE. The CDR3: CASRLDRATNYGYTF. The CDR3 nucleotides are TGTGCCAGCAGATTAGACAGGGCTACTAACTATGGCTACACCTTC. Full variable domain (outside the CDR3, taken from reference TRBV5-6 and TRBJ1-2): DAGVTQSPTHLIKTRGQQVTLRCSPKSGHDTVSWYQQALGQGPQFIFQYYEEEERQRGNFPDRFSGHQFPNYSSELNVNALLLGDSALYLCASRLDRATNYGYTFGSGTRLTVV.

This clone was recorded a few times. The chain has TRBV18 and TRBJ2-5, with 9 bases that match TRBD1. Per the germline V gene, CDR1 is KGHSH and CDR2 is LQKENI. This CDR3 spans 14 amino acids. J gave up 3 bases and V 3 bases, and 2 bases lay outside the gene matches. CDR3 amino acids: CASSPGQGEETQYF. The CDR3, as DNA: TGTGCCAGCTCACCGGGACAGGGTGAAGAGACCCAGTACTTC. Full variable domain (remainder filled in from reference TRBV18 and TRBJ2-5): NAGVMQNPRHLVRRRGQEARLRCSPMKGHSHVYWYRQLPEEGLKFMVYLQKENIIDESGMPKERFSAEFPKEGPSILRIQQVVRGDSAAYFCASSPGQGEETQYFGPGTRLLVL.

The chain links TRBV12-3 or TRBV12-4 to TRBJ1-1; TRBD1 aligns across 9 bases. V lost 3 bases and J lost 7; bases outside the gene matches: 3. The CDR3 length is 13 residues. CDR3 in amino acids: CASSFDRGFEAFF. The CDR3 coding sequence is TGTGCCAGCAGTTTCGACAGGGGGTTTGAAGCTTTCTTT.